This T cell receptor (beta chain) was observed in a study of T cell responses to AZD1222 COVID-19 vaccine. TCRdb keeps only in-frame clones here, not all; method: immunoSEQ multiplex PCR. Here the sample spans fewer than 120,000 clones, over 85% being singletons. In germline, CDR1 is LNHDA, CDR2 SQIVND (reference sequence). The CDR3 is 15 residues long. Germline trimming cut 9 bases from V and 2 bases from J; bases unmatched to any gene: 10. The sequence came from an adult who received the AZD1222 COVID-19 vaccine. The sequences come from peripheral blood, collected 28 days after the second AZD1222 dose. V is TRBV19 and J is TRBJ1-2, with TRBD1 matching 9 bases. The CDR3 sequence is CASRDRVTGNYGYTF. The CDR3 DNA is TGTGCCAGCCGGGACAGGGTAACGGGAAACTATGGCTACACCTTC. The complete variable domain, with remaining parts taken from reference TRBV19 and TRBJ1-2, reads DGGITQSPKYLFRKEGQNVTLSCEQNLNHDAMYWYRQDPGQGLRLIYYSQIVNDFQKGDIAEGYSVSREKKESFPLTVTSAQKNPTAFYLCASRDRVTGNYGYTFGSGTRLTVV.